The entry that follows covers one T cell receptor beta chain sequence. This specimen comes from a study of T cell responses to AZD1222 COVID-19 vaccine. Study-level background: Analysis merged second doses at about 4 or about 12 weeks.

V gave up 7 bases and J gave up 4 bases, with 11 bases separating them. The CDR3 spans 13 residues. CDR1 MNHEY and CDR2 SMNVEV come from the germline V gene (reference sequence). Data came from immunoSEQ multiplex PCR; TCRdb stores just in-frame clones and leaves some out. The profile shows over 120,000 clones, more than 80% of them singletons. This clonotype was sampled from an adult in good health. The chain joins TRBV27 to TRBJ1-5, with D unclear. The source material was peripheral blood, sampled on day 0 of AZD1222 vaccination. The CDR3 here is CASTLGPNQPQHF. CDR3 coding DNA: TGTGCCAGCACCCTGGGCCCAAATCAGCCCCAGCATTTT.